This T cell receptor (beta chain) was documented in a study of T-cell reconstitution after alpha-beta-depleted transplantation in children. The V gene lost 3 bases and the J gene lost 0 bases, with 3 bases spanning the gap. Per germline, CDR1 MNHEY and CDR2 SMNVEV (reference sequence). The CDR3 totals 14 residues. This clonotype was detected ten times or more. Molecular barcoding with unique molecular identifiers was used for the TCRbeta library. TCRdb redid the calling of the PCR reads with MiXCR, one entry per CDR3 protein. The repertoire consists of about 400,000 distinct CDR3 sequences, with 20% occurring once and the leading ten covering 3.8%.

The chain is built from TRBV27 and TRBJ2-6; no clear D. The sequence derives from a human donor who donated a stem cell graft to a child with acute myeloid leukemia. Here the sequenced sample was PBMCs from the stem cell graft donor, taken from the stem cell graft. CDR3 DNA: TGTGCCAGCAGTTTGAGCTCTGGGGCCAACGTCCTGACTTTC. This gives the protein CASSLSSGANVLTF.